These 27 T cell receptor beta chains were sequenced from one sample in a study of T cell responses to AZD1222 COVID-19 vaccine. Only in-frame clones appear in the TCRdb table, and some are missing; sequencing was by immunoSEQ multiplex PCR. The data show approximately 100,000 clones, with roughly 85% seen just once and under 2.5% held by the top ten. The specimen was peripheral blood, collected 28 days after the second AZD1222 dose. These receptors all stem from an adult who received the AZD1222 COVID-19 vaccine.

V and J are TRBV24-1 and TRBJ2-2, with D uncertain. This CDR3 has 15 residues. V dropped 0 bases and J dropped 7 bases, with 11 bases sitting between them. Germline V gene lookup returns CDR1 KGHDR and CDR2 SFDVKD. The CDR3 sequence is CATSDLQKMDGELFF. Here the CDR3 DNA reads TGTGCCACCAGTGATTTGCAGAAGATGGACGGGGAGCTGTTTTTT.

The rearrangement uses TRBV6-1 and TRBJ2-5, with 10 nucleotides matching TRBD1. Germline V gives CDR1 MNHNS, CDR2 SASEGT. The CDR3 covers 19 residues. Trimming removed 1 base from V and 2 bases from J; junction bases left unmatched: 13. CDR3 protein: CASSEVRPGGTGEQETQYF. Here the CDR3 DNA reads TGTGCCAGCAGTGAAGTCAGGCCCGGCGGGACAGGGGAGCAAGAGACCCAGTACTTC.

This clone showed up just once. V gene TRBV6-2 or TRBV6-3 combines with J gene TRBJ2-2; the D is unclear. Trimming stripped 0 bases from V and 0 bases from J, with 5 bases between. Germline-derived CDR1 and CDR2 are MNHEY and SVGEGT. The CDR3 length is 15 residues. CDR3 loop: CASSYSRSNTGELFF. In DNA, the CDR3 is TGTGCCAGCAGTTACTCGCGGTCGAACACCGGGGAGCTGTTTTTT.

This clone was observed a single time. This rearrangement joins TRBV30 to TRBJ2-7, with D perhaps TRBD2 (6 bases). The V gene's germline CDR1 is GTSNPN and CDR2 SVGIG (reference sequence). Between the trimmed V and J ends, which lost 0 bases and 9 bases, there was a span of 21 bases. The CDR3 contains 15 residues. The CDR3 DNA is TGTGCCTGGAGTGTATCATCCGGTCCGGGGGTGGTGCAGTACTTC. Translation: CAWSVSSGPGVVQYF.

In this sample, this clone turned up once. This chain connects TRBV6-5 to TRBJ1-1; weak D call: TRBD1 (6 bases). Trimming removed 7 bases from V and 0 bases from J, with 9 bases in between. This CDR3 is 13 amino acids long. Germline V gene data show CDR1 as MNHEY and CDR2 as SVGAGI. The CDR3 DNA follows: TGTGCCAGCAAAAGGGGGATGAACACTGAAGCTTTCTTT. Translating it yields CASKRGMNTEAFF.

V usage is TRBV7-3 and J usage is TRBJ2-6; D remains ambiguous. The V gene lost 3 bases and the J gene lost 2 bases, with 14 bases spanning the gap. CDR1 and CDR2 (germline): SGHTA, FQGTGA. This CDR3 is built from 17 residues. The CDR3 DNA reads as TGTGCCAGCAGCTTCCCCTCCCCTGGTCCTGGGGCCAACGTCCTGACTTTC. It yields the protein CASSFPSPGPGANVLTF.

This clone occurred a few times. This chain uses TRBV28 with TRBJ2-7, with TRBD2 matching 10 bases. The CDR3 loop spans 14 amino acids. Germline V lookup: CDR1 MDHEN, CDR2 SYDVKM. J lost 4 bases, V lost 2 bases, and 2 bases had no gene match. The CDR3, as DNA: TGTGCCAGCAGTTTAGTAGCGGGAGGTTACGAGCAGTACTTC. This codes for CASSLVAGGYEQYF.

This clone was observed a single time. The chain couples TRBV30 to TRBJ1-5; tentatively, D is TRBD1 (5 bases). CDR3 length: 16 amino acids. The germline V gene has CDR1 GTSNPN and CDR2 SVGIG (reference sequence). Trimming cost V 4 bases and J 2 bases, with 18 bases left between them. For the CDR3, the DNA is TGTGCCTGGACTGCAGGGAATTGGTTTGGCAATCAGCCCCAGCATTTT. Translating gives CAWTAGNWFGNQPQHF.

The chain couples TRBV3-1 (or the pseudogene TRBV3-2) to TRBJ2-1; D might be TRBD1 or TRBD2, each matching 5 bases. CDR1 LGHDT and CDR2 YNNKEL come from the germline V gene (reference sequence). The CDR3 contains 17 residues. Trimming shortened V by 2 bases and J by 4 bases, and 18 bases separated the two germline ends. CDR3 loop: CASSQPLQVGGYNEQFF. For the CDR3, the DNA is TGTGCCAGCAGCCAACCCCTTCAGGTTGGGGGATACAATGAGCAGTTCTTC.

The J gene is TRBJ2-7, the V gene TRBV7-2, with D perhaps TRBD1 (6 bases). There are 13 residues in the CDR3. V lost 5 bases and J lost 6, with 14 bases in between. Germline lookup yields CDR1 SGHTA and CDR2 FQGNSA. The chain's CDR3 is CASSTQGSGEQYF. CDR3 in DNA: TGTGCCAGCAGCACACAGGGTTCTGGCGAGCAGTACTTC.

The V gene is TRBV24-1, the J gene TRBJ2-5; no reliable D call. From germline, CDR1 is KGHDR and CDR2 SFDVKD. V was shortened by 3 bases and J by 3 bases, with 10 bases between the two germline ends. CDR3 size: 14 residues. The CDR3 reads CATSDTKGEETQYF. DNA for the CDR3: TGTGCCACCAGTGATACAAAGGGCGAAGAGACCCAGTACTTC.

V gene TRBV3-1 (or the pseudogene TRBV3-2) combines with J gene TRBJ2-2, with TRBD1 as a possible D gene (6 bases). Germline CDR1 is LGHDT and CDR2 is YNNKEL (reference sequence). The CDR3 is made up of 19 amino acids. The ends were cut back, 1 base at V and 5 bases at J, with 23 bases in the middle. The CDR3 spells CASSQGFRGLSGETGELFF. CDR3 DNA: TGTGCCAGCAGCCAAGGATTCAGGGGATTATCCGGCGAGACCGGGGAGCTGTTTTTT.

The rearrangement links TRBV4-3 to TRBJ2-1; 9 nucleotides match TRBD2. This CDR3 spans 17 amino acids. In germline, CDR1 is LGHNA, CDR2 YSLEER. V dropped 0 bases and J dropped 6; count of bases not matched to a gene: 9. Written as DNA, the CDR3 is TGCGCCAGCAGCCAAGATTTAATGGGACTAGCCCGCAATGAGCAGTTCTTC. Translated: CASSQDLMGLARNEQFF.

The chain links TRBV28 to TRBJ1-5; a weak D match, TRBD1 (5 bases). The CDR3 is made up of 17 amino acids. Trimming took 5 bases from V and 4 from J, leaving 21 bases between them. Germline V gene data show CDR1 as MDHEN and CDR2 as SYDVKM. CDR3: CASSPMGQGNSNQPQHF. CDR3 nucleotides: TGTGCCAGCAGTCCGATGGGCCAGGGTAATTCAAATCAGCCCCAGCATTTT. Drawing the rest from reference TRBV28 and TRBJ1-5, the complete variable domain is DVKVTQSSRYLVKRTGEKVFLECVQDMDHENMFWYRQDPGLGLRLIYFSYDVKMKEKGDIPEGYSVSREKKERFSLILESASTNQTSMYLCASSPMGQGNSNQPQHFGDGTRLSIL.

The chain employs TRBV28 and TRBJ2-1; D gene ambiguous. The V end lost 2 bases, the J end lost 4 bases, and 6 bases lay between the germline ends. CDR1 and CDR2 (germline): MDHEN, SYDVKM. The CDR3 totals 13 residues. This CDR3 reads CASSLGRYNEQFF. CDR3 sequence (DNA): TGTGCCAGCAGTTTAGGCAGGTACAATGAGCAGTTCTTC.

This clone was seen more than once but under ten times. The CDR3 reads CASSSWGTGVSPLHF. The CDR3, as DNA: TGTGCCAGCAGCTCTTGGGGGACAGGGGTATCACCCCTCCACTTT. The chain couples TRBV5-6 to TRBJ1-6; the match to TRBD1 covers 10 bases. Trimming took 3 bases from V and 10 from J; bases not matched to a gene: 7. The CDR3 extends over 15 amino acids. Germline CDR1 is SGHDT and CDR2 is YYEEEE.

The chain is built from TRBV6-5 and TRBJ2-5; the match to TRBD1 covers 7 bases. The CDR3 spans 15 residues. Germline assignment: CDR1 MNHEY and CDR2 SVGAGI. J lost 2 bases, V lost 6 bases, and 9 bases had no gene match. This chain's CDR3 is CASRRYPGQQETQYF. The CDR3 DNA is TGTGCCAGCAGACGTTACCCGGGACAGCAAGAGACCCAGTACTTC.

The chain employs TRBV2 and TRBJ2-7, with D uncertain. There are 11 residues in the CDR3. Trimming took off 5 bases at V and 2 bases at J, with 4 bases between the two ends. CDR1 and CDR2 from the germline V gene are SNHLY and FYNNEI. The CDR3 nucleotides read TGTGCCAGCAGTAATGCCTACGAGCAGTACTTC. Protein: CASSNAYEQYF.

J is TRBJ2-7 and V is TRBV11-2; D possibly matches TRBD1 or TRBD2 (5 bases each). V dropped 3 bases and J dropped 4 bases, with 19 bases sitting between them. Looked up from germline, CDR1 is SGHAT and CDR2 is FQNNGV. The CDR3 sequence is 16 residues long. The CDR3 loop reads CASSFQAPGLGYEQYF. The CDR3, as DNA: TGTGCCAGCAGCTTCCAAGCGCCGGGGCTGGGTTACGAGCAGTACTTC.

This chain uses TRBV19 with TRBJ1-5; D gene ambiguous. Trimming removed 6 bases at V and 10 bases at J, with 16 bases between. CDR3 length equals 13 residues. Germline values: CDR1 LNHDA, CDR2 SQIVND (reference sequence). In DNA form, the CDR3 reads TGTGCCAGTAGCCCGGAGGCGCTCCGTCCCCAGCATTTT. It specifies CASSPEALRPQHF.

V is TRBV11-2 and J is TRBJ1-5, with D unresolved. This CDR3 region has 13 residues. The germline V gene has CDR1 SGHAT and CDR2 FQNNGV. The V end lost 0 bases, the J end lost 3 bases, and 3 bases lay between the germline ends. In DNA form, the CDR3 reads TGTGCCAGCAGCTTAGACACCAATCAGCCCCAGCATTTT. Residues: CASSLDTNQPQHF.

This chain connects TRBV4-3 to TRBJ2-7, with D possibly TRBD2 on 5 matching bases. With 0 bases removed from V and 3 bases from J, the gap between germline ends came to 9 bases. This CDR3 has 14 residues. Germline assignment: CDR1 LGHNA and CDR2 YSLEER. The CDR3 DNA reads TGCGCCAGCAGCCAAGATTATGGGAGCTACGAGCAGTACTTC. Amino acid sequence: CASSQDYGSYEQYF.

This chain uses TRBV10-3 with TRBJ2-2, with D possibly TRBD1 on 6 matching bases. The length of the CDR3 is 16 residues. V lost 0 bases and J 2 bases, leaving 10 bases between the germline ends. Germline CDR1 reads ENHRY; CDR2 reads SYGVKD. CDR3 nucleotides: TGTGCCATCAGTGAGTCGGCAGGGGTTAACACCGGGGAGCTGTTTTTT. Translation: CAISESAGVNTGELFF.

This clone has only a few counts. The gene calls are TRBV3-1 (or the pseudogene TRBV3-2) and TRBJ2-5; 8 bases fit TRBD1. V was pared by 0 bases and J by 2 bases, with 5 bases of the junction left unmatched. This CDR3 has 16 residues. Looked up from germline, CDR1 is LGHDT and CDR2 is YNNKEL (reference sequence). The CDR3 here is CASSQDEGQGQETQYF. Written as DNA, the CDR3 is TGTGCCAGCAGCCAAGATGAAGGACAGGGACAAGAGACCCAGTACTTC.

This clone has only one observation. The CDR3 protein is CASSFQREGHKWAMGYNEQFF. The DNA of the CDR3 is TGCGCCAGCAGCTTCCAGCGGGAGGGCCATAAATGGGCTATGGGATACAATGAGCAGTTCTTC. The chain combines TRBV5-1 with TRBJ2-1; TRBD2 agrees at 10 bases. J lost 4 bases, V lost 2 bases, and 21 bases had no gene match. This CDR3 spans 21 amino acids. CDR1 is SGHRS and CDR2 is YFSETQ in the germline V gene.

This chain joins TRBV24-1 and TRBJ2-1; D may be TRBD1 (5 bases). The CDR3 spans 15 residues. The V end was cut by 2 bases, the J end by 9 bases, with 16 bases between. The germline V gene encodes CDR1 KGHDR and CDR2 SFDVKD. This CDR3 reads CATSDSLGRRVEQFF. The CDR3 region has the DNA TGTGCCACCAGTGATTCCCTCGGCCGCAGGGTTGAGCAGTTCTTC.

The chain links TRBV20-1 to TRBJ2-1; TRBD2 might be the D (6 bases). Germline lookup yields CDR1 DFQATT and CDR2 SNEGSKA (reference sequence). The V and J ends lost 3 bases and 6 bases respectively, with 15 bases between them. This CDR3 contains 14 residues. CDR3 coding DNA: TGCAGTGCTAGTGGGACTTACAACACCAATGAGCAGTTCTTC. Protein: CSASGTYNTNEQFF.